The entry below gives a single TCR beta chain sequence along with its context. This clonotype was counted a few times. Its cognate antigen has yet to be identified. No base-level quality is on record; no much larger clone is a single base apart. The receptor library was made with PCR. These reads were obtained on an Illumina HiSeq 2500. Molecular barcoding was employed in the preparation of TCR libraries, with unique molecular identifiers being used to normalize TCRbeta repertoire quantification. TCRdb trimmed public reads at Q25 via fastp, called clones via MiXCR and kept in-frame beta chains. Duplicate CDR3 protein sequences are folded into a single record with the most common DNA and genes. This sample has around 670,000 distinct CDR3 sequences in its table, and roughly 13% of those were observed once. The leading ten clones occupy 0.79% of the sample. The sample is drawn from a study of T-cell reconstitution after alpha-beta-depleted transplantation in children (dated by TCRdb to 2016 to 2017). Regarding the complete study: Using TCR repertoire profiling, the study quantitatively followed how T-cell immune reconstitution unfolded in children after TCRalphabeta/CD19-depleted allogeneic hematopoietic cell transplantation. Broader findings and caveats from the paper: Over the following months the frequencies of hyperexpanded clones went down, and after one year T-cell counts and TCRbeta diversity were mostly credited to newly produced T cells. In some patients, high TCRbeta diversity at day 60 was attributed to recipient T cells and intrathymic progenitors that had survived conditioning. The apparently early recovery of alphabetaT-cell counts about two months after transplant reportedly depended on only several hundred rapidly expanded clones that came from non-depleted graft cells.

Taken from the germline V gene, the CDR1 and CDR2 loops are MDHEN and SYDVKM. The CDR3 sequence holds 16 residues, the cysteine and phenylalanine included. Of the read, only the CDR3 DNA is kept; its 48 bases are in frame from base 1. V and J lose 4 bases and 7 bases, and a span of 19 bases separates them. The treatment or condition label on this specimen signifies: allogeneic hematopoietic cell transplantation with graft depleted of TCRalphabeta T cells and CD19 B cells. The children who served as transplant recipients had been given grafts of TCRalphabeta/CD19-depleted allogeneic hematopoietic cells.

This receptor was identified in a girl aged 2 to 10 with congenital amegakaryocytic thrombocytopenia, due to receive a stem cell transplant. This receptor chain uses TRBV28 and TRBJ1-4; the D segment could be TRBD1, given 6 matching bases. The sample consisted of PBMCs, taken before TCRalphabeta/CD19-depleted stem cell transplant. The DNA reads TGTGCCAGCAGTTCCTATTCCAGGGGTCTTCGTGAAAAACTGTTTTTT. Its translation reads: CASSSYSRGLREKLFF. The CDR3 plus the reference TRBV28 and TRBJ1-4 genes for the other parts give the full variable domain: DVKVTQSSRYLVKRTGEKVFLECVQDMDHENMFWYRQDPGLGLRLIYFSYDVKMKEKGDIPEGYSVSREKKERFSLILESASTNQTSMYLCASSSYSRGLREKLFFGSGTQLSVL.